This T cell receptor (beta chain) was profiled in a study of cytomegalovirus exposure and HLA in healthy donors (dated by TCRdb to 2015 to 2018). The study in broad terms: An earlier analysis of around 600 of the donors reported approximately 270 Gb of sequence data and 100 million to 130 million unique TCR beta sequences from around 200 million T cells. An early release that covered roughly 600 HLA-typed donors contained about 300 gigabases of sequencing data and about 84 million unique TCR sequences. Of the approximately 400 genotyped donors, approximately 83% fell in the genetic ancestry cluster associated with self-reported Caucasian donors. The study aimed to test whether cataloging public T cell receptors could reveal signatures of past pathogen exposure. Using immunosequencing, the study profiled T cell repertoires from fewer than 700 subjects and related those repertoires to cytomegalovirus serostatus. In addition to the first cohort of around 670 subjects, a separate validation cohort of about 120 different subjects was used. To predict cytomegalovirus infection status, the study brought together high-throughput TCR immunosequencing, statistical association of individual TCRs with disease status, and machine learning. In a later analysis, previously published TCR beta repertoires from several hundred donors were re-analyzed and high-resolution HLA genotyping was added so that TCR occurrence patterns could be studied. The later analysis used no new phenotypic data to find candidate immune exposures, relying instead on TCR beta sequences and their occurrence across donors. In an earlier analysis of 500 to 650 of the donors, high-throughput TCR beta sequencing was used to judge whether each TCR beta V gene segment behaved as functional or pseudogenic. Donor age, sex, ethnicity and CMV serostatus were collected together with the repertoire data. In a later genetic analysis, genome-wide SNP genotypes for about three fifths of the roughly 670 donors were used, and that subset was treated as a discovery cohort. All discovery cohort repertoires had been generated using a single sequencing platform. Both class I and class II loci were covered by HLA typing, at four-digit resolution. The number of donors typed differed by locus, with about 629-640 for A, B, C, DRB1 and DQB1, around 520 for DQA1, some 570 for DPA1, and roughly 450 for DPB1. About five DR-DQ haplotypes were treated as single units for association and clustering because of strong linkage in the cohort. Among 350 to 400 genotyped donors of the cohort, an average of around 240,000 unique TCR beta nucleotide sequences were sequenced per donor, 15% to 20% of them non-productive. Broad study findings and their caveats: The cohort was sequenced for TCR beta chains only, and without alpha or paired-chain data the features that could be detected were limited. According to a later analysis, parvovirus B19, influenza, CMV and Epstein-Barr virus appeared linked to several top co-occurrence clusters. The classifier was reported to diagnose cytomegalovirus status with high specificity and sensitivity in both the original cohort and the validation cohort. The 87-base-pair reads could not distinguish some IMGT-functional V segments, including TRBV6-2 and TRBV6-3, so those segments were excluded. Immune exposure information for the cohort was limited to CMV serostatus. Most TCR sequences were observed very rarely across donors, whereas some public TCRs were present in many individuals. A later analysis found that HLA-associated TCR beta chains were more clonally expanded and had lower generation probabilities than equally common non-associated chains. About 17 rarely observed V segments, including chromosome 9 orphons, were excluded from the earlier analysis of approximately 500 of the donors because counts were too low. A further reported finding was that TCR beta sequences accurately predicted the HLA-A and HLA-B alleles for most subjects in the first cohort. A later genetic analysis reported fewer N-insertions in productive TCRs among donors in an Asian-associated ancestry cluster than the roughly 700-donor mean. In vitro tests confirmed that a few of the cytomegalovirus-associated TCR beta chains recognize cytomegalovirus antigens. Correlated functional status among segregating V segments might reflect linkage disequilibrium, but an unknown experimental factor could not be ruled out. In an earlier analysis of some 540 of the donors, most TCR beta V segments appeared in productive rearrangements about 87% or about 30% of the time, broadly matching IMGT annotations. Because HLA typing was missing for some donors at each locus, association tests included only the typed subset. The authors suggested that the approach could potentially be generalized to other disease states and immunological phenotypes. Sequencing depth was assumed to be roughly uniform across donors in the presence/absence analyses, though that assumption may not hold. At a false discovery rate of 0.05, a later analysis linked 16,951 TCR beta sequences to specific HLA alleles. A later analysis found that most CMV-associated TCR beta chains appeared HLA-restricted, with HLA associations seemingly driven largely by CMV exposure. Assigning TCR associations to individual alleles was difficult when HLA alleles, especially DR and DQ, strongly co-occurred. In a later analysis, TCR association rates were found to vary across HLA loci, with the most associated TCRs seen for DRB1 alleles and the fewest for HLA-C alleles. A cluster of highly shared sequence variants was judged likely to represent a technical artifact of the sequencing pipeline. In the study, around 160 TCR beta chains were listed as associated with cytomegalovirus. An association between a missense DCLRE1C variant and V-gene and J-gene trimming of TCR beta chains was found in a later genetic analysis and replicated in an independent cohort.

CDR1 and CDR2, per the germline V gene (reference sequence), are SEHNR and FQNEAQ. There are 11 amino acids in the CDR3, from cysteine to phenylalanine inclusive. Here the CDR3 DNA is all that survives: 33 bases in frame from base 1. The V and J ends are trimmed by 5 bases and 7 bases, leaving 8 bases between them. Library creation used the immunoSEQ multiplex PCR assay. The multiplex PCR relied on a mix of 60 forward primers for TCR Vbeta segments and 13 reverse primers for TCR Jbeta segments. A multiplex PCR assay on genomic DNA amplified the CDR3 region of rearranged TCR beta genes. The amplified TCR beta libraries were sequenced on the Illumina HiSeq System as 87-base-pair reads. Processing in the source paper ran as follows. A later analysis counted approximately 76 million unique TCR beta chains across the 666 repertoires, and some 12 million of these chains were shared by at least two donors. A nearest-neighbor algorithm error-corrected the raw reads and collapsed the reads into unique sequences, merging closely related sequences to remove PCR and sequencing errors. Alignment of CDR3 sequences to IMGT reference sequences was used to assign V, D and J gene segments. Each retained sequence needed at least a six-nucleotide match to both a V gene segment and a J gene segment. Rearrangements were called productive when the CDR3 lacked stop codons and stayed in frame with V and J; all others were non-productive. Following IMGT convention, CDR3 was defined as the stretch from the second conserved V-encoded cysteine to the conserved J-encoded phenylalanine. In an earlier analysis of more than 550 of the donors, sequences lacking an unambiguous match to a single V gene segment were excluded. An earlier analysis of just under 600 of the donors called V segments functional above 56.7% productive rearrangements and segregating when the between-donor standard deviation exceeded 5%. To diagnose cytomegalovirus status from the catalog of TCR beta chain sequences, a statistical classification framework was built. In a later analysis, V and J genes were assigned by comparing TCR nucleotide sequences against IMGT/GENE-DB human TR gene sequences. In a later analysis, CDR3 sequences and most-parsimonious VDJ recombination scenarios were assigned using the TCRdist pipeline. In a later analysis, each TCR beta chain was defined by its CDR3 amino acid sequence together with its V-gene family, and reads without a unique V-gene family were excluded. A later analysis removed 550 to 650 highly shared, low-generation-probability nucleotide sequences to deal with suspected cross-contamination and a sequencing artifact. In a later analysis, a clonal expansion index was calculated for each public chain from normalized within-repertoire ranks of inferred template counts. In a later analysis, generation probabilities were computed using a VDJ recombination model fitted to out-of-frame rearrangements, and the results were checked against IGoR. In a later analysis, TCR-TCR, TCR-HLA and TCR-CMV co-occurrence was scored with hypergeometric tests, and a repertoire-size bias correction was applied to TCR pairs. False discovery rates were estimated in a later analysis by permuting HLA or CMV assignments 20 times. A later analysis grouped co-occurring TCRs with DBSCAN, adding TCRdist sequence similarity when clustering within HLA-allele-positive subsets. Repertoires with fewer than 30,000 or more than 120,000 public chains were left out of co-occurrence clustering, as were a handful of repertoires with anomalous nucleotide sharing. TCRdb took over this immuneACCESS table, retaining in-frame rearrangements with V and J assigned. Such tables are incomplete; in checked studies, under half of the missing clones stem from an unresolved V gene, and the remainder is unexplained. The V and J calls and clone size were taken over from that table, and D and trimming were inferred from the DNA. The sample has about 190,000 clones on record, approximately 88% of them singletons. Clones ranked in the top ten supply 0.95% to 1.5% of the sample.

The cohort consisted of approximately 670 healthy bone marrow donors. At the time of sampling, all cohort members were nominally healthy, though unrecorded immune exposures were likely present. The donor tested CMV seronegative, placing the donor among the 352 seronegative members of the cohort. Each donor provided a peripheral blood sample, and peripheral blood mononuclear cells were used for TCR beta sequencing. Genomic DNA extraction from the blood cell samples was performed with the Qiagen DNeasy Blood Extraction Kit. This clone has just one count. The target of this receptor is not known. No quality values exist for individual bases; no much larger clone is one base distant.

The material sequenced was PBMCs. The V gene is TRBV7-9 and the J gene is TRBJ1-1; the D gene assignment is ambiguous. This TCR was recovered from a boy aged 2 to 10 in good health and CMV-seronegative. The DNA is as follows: TGTGCCAGCAGCCCCGGTGGTGAAGCTTTCTTT. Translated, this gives CASSPGGEAFF.